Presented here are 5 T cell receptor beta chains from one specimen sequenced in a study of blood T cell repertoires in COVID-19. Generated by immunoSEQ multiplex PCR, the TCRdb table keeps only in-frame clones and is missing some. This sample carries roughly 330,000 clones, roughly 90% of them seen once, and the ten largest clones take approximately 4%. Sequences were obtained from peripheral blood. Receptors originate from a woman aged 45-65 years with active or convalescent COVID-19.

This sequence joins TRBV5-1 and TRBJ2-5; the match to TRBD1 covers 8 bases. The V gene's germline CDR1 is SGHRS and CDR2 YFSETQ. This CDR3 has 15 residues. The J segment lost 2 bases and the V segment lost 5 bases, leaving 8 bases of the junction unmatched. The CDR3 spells CASRPGQGSQETQYF. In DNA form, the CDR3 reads TGCGCCAGCAGACCCGGACAGGGATCGCAAGAGACCCAGTACTTC. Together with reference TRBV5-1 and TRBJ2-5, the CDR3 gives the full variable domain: KAGVTQTPRYLIKTRGQQVTLSCSPISGHRSVSWYQQTPGQGLQFLFEYFSETQRNKGNFPGRFSGRQFSNSRSEMNVSTLELGDSALYLCASRPGQGSQETQYFGPGTRLLVL.

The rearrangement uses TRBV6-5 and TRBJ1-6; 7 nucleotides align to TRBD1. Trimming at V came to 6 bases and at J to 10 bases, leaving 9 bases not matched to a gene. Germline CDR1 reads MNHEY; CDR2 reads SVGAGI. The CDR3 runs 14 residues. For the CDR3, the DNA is TGTGCCAGCAGCCCACAGGGGCAAGAGTCACCCCTCCACTTT. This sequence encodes CASSPQGQESPLHF.

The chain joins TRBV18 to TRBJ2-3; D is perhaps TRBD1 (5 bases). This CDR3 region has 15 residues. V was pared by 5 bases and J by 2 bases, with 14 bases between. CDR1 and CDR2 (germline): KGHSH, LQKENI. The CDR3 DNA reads TGTGCCAGCTCAACAAGGGGAATCCACACAGATACGCAGTATTTT. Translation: CASSTRGIHTDTQYF.

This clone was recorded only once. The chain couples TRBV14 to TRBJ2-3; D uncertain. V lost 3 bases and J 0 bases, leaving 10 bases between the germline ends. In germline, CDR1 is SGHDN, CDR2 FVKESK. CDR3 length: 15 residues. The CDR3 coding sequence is TGTGCCAGCAGCCAGAGGTTGACTAGCACAGATACGCAGTATTTT. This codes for CASSQRLTSTDTQYF.

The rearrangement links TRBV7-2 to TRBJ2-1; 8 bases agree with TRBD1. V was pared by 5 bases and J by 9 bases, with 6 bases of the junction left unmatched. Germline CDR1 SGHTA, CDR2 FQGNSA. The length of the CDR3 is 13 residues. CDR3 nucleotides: TGTGCCAGCAGCCACGCAGGGGGCGCTGAGCAGTTCTTC. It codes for CASSHAGGAEQFF. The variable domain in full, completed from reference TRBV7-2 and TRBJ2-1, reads GAGVSQSPSNKVTEKGKDVELRCDPISGHTALYWYRQSLGQGLEFLIYFQGNSAPDKSGLPSDRFSAERTGGSVSTLTIQRTQQEDSAVYLCASSHAGGAEQFFGPGTRLTVL.